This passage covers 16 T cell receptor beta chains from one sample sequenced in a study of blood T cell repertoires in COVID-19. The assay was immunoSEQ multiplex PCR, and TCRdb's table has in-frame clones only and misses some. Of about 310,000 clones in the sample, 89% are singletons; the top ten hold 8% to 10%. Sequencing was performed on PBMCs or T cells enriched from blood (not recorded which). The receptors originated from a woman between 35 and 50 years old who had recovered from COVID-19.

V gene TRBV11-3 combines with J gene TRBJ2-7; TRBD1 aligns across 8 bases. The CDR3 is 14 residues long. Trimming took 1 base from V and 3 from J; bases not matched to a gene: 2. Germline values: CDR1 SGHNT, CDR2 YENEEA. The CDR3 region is CASSLGTGFYEQYF. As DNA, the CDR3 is TGTGCCAGCAGCTTAGGGACAGGGTTCTACGAGCAGTACTTC.

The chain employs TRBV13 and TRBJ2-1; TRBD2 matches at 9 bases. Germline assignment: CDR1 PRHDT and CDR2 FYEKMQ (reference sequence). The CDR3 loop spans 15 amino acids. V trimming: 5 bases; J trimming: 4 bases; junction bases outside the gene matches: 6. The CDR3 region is CASSASGGIYNEQFF. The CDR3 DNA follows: TGTGCCAGCAGCGCGAGCGGGGGGATTTACAATGAGCAGTTCTTC. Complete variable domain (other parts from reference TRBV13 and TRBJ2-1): AAGVIQSPRHLIKEKRETATLKCYPIPRHDTVYWYQQGPGQDPQFLISFYEKMQSDKGSIPDRFSAQQFSDYHSELNMSSLELGDSALYFCASSASGGIYNEQFFGPGTRLTVL.

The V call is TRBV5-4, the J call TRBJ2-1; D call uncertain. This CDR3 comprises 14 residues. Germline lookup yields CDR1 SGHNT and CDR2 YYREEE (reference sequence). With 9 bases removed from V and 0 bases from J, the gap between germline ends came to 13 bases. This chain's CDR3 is CATESPGSYNEQFF. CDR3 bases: TGTGCCACGGAGTCTCCGGGCTCCTACAATGAGCAGTTCTTC.

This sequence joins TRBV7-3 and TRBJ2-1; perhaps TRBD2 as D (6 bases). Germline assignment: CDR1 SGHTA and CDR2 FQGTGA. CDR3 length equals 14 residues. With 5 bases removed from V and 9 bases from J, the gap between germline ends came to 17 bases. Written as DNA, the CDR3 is TGTGCCAGCAGCCGCTCGGGAGAAAGGGGTGAGCAGTTCTTC. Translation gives CASSRSGERGEQFF.

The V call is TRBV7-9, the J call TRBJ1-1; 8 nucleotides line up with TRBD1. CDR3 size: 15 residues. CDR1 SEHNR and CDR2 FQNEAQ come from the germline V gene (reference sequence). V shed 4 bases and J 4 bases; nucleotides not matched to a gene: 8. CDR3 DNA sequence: TGTGCCAGCAGCTCCTTAGACAGGGGAGGCACTGAAGCTTTCTTT. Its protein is CASSSLDRGGTEAFF.

The CDR3, as DNA: TGTGCCAGCAGTCACACCATCCTCGACTTTGGCTACACCTTC. It translates to CASSHTILDFGYTF. This chain joins TRBV28 and TRBJ1-2; D gene unclear. CDR1 is MDHEN and CDR2 is SYDVKM in the germline V gene. The CDR3 contains 14 residues. The V end lost 5 bases, the J end lost 7 bases, and 17 bases lay between the germline ends.

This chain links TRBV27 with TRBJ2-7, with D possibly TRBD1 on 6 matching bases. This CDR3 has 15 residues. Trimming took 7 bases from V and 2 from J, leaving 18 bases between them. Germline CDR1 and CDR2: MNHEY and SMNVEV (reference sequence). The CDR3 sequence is CASTSGHRGTYEQYF. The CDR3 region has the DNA TGTGCCAGCACCTCGGGACACCGAGGGACCTACGAGCAGTACTTC.

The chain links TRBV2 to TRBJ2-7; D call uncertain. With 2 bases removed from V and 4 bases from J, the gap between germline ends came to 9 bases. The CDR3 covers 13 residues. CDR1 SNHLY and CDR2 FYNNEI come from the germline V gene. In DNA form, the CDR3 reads TGTGCCAGCAGTGAACTACAGTTTTACGAGCAGTACTTC. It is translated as CASSELQFYEQYF.

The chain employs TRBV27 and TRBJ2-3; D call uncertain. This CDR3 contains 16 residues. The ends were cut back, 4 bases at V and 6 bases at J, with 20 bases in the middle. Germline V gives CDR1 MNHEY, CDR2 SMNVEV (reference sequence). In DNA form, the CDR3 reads TGTGCCAGCAGTTCGGTCTTTCGAGAGATACTGGATACGCAGTATTTT. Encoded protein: CASSSVFREILDTQYF.

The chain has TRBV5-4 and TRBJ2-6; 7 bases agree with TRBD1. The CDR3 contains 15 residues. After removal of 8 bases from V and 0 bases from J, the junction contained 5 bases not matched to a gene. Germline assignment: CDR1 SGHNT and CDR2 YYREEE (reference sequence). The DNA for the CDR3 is TGTGCCAGTCGACAGGGTCCCTCTGGGGCCAACGTCCTGACTTTC. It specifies CASRQGPSGANVLTF.

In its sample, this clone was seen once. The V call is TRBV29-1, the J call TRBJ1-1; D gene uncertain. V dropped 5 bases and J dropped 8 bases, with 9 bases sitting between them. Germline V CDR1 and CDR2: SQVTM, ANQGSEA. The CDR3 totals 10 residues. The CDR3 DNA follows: TGCAGCGTTCGGTTGGAGGAAGCTTTCTTT. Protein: CSVRLEEAFF.

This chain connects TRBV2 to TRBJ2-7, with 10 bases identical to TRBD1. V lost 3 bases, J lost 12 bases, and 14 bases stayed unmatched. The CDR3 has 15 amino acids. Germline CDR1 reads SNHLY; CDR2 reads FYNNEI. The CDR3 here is CASSEGARQGADLYF. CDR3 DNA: TGTGCCAGCAGTGAGGGAGCCAGACAGGGGGCGGATCTGTACTTC.

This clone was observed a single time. Here the CDR3 DNA reads TGTGCCAGTAGATCGACAGGGTCAAGGGAAAAACTGTTTTTT. It specifies CASRSTGSREKLFF. This chain joins TRBV19 and TRBJ1-4, with 7 bases that match TRBD1. Germline V lookup: CDR1 LNHDA, CDR2 SQIVND (reference sequence). V lost 6 bases to trimming and J lost 8 bases; unmatched junction nucleotides: 9. The CDR3 loop spans 14 amino acids.

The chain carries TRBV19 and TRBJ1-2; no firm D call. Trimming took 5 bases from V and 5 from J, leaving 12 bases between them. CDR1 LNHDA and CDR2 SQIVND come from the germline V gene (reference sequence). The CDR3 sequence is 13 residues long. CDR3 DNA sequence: TGTGCCAGTAGTTGGGGAGAGGATTATGGCTACACCTTC. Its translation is CASSWGEDYGYTF.

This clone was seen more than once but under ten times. The CDR3 DNA reads as TGTGCCAGCAGTGATCCATTTCTGGGACAGGGACACAATGAGCAGTTCTTC. As protein: CASSDPFLGQGHNEQFF. V gene TRBV25-1 combines with J gene TRBJ2-1; TRBD1 agrees at 9 bases. The V gene end was trimmed by 3 bases and the J gene end by 5 bases; junction bases not matched to a gene: 11. Germline loops: CDR1 MGHDK, CDR2 SYGVNS. The CDR3 loop spans 17 amino acids. The whole variable domain, remainder taken from reference TRBV25-1 and TRBJ2-1, is EADIYQTPRYLVIGTGKKITLECSQTMGHDKMYWYQQDPGMELHLIHYSYGVNSTEKGDLSSESTVSRIRTEHFPLTLESARPSHTSQYLCASSDPFLGQGHNEQFFGPGTRLTVL.

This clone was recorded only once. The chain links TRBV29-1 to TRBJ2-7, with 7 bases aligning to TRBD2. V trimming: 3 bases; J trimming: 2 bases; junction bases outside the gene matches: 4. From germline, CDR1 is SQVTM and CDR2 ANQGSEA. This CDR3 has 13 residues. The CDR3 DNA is TGCAGCGTTGATGCGGGGGAGACCTACGAGCAGTACTTC. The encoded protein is CSVDAGETYEQYF.